A single sample is the source of the 8 T cell receptor beta chains below, sequenced in a study of blood T cells in healthy people across ages. Primers used in a second PCR of about 7 to 12 cycles were a sample-barcoded 5' primer and a J-beta primer mix. In TCRdb, the 5' RACE reads were re-called with MiXCR into one record per CDR3 protein. The table records 850,000 to 1,000,000 distinct CDR3 sequences, under 50% of them present only once. The sequencing sample was made of blood. All receptors derive from a man younger than 40 in good health.

The chain employs TRBV20-1 and TRBJ2-3, with 14 nucleotides matching TRBD2. Germline values: CDR1 DFQATT, CDR2 SNEGSKA (reference sequence). V shed 4 bases, J shed 2 bases, and the junction held 5 bases outside the gene matches. The CDR3 totals 16 residues. The CDR3 protein is CSATGLAGVSTDTQYF. The DNA for the CDR3 is TGCAGTGCTACGGGACTAGCGGGGGTTTCCACAGATACGCAGTATTTT.

This clonotype was seen many times. In DNA form, the CDR3 reads TGCGCCAGCAGCCAGCCACAGGGGGAGAACACTGAAGCTTTCTTT. This translates into CASSQPQGENTEAFF. V gene TRBV4-1 combines with J gene TRBJ1-1; 8 bases fit TRBD1. V was pared by 3 bases and J by 1 base, with 4 bases of the junction left unmatched. This CDR3 is built from 15 residues. CDR1 is MGHRA, CDR2 YSYEKL, per germline.

This clonotype was seen a few times. This CDR3 is CASSGGLQETQYF. CDR3 DNA sequence: TGTGCCAGCAGTGGGGGACTACAAGAGACCCAGTACTTC. This chain joins TRBV2 and TRBJ2-5, with TRBD2 matching 7 bases. There are 13 residues in the CDR3. CDR1 and CDR2 from the germline V gene are SNHLY and FYNNEI. V trimming: 4 bases; J trimming: 2 bases; junction bases outside the gene matches: 1.

The CDR3: CASRTRGPQIGTQYF. The CDR3 bases are TGTGCCAGCAGAACAAGGGGACCTCAGATTGGTACGCAGTATTTT. This chain joins TRBV28 and TRBJ2-3, with D perhaps matching TRBD1 or TRBD2 (5 bases each). Trimming removed 6 bases from V and 8 bases from J, with 21 bases in between. The CDR3 spans 15 residues. Germline loops: CDR1 MDHEN, CDR2 SYDVKM.

For this clonotype: The junction departs from the called germline gene at one end, perhaps through a read error. The CDR3 nucleotides read TGTGTCAGCAGCCAAGATCGGTTAGCAAGGGTAGTGGAAGAGACCCAGTACTTC. Its translation is CVSSQDRLARVVEETQYF. The chain uses TRBV14 and TRBJ2-5; no clear D gene. CDR3 length equals 18 residues. CDR1 and CDR2 (germline): SGHDN, FVKESK.

As concerns this clonotype: Being one base from a much bigger clone, this may be a read error. This chain connects TRBV3-1 to TRBJ2-3; D might be TRBD1 or TRBD2, each matching 5 bases. V lost 4 bases to trimming and J lost 5 bases, with 7 bases between them. The germline V gene has CDR1 LGHDT and CDR2 YNNKEL (reference sequence). CDR3 length: 12 amino acids. In DNA, the CDR3 is TGTGCCAGCAGCCTGGGGGAAGATACGCAGTATTTT. Encoded protein: CASSLGEDTQYF.

As regards this clonotype: Given a much more abundant clone one base away, this may be a read error. The chain employs TRBV11-2 and TRBJ1-2, with D unresolved. The CDR3 consists of 13 residues. V was trimmed by 5 bases and J by 4 bases, leaving 11 bases between them. From germline, CDR1 is SGHAT and CDR2 FQNNGV. The CDR3 spells CASSVGEGYGYTF. CDR3 nucleotides: TGTGCCAGCAGCGTAGGCGAGGGCTATGGCTACACCTTC.

The sample holds a few counts of this clonotype. The chain has TRBV12-3 or TRBV12-4 and TRBJ2-7; 9 bases map to TRBD2. Trimming at V came to 3 bases and at J to 7 bases, leaving 7 bases not matched to a gene. CDR3 length: 14 amino acids. In DNA, the CDR3 is TGTGCCAGCAGTTTTCGCGGGGGGGCGTCAGAGCAGTACTTC. Amino acid sequence: CASSFRGGASEQYF.